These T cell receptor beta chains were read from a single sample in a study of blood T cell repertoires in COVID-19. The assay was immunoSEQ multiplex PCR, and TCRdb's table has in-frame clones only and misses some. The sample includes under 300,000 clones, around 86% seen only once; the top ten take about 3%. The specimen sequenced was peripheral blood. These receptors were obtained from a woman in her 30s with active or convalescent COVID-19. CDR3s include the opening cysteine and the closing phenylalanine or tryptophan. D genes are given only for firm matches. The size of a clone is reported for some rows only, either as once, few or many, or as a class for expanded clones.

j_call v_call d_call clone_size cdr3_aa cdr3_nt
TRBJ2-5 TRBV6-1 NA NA CASSETGQETQYF TGTGCCAGCAGTGAGACAGGACAAGAGACCCAGTACTTC
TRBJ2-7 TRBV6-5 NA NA CASSLSGVDSYEQYF TGTGCCAGCAGCCTCTCGGGGGTAGACTCCTACGAGCAGTACTTC
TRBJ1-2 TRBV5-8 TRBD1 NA CASSFDRGHGYTF TGTGCCAGCAGCTTCGACAGGGGACATGGCTACACCTTC
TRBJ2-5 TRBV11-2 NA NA CASRRWLSPGETQYF TGTGCCAGCAGACGATGGCTATCCCCGGGAGAGACCCAGTACTTC
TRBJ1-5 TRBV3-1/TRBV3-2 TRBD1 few CASSQTGDGQPQHF TGTGCCAGCAGCCAGACAGGGGATGGTCAGCCCCAGCATTTT
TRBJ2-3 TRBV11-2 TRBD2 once CASSRVERGDIGTDTQYF TGTGCCAGCAGCCGAGTAGAGCGGGGGGATATTGGCACAGATACGCAGTATTTT
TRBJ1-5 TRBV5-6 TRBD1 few CASSLTGGRNQPQHF TGTGCCAGCAGCTTGACAGGGGGACGGAATCAGCCCCAGCATTTT
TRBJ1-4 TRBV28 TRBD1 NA CASSLAVSGQGREKLFF TGTGCCAGCAGTTTAGCGGTTTCGGGACAGGGTCGAGAAAAACTGTTTTTT
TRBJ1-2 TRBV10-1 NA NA CASSATSDYGYTF TGCGCCAGCAGCGCCACTAGTGACTATGGCTACACCTTC
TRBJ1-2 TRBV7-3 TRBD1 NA CASSSGQGVGYTF TGTGCCAGCAGTTCGGGACAGGGGGTTGGCTACACCTTC
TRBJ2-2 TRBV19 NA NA CASSTGSNTGELFF TGTGCCAGTAGTACGGGATCGAACACCGGGGAGCTGTTTTTT
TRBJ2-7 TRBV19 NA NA CASSPGGGASYEQYF TGTGCCAGTAGTCCCGGAGGGGGGGCCTCCTACGAGCAGTACTTC
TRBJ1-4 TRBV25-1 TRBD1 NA CASSEWTGVSTNEKLFF TGTGCCAGCAGTGAATGGACAGGGGTTTCAACTAATGAAAAACTGTTTTTT
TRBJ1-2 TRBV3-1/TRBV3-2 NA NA CASSQYPVPSFTQGYYGYTF TGTGCCAGCAGCCAGTACCCGGTCCCATCCTTCACCCAGGGATACTATGGCTACACCTTC
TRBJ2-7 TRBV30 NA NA CAWTSTYEQYF TGTGCCTGGACTAGCACCTACGAGCAGTACTTC
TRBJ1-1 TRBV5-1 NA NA CASSFGRDTEAFF TGCGCCAGCAGCTTCGGCAGGGATACTGAAGCTTTCTTT
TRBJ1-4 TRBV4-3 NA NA CASSRSPGTFNEKLFF TGCGCCAGCAGTCGATCTCCCGGGACATTTAATGAAAAACTGTTTTTT
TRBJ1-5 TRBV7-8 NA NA CASSPSWLGNQPQHF TGTGCCAGCAGCCCCTCCTGGCTCGGCAATCAGCCCCAGCATTTT
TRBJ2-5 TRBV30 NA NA CAWSVRRGSGETQYF TGTGCCTGGAGTGTACGACGGGGGAGTGGAGAGACCCAGTACTTC
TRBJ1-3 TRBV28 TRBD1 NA CASAYQGGGNTIYF TGTGCCAGCGCGTATCAGGGGGGTGGAAACACCATATATTTT
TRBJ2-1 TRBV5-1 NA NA CASSLGQANNEQFF TGCGCCAGCAGCTTGGGGCAGGCGAACAATGAGCAGTTCTTC
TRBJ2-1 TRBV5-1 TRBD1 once CASSLGFGTAYNEQFF TGCGCCAGCAGCTTGGGGTTCGGGACAGCTTACAATGAGCAGTTCTTC
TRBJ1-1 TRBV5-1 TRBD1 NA CASNTGGFVDTEAFF TGCGCCAGCAACACAGGGGGTTTTGTAGACACTGAAGCTTTCTTT
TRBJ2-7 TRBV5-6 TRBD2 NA CASSLVAGNHEQYF TGTGCCAGCAGCTTGGTAGCGGGGAACCACGAGCAGTACTTC
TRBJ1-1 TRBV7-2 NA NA CASSPKLEAFF TGTGCCAGCAGCCCTAAACTGGAAGCTTTCTTT
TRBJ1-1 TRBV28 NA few CASSFLIYSTEAFF TGTGCCAGCAGTTTTCTAATTTATAGCACTGAAGCTTTCTTT
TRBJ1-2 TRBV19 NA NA CASSTQEVLGGYTF TGTGCCAGTAGTACCCAGGAGGTATTGGGTGGCTACACCTTC
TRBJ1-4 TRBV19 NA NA CASSISQSNEKLFF TGTGCCAGTAGTATCTCACAGAGTAATGAAAAACTGTTTTTT
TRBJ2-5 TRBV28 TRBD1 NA CASSLSQGAETQYF TGTGCCAGCAGTTTATCACAGGGGGCAGAGACCCAGTACTTC
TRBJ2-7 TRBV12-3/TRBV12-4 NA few CASSFYSTREQYF TGTGCCAGCAGTTTTTATAGCACTCGCGAGCAGTACTTC